The T cell receptor beta chain described here comes from a study of blood T cell repertoires in COVID-19. The CDR3 sequence is 13 residues long. Per the germline V gene, CDR1 is KGHDR and CDR2 is SFDVKD. Trimming removed 6 bases at V and 1 base at J, with 5 bases between. Sequencing was performed with immunoSEQ multiplex PCR; in TCRdb, only in-frame clones are kept and a portion is missing. The sample records 95,000 to 100,000 clones, roughly nine tenths being singletons. The chain employs TRBV24-1 and TRBJ2-2; D gene unclear. This receptor was obtained from a man aged 50 or older with acute or convalescent COVID-19. Sequencing was done on a sample of peripheral blood. CDR3 nucleotide sequence: TGTGCCACCAGTAGAGGGAACACCGGGGAGCTGTTTTTT. This sequence encodes CATSRGNTGELFF.